These 27 T cell receptor beta chains originate from one sample sequenced in a study of cytomegalovirus exposure and HLA in healthy donors. Primers for the PCR totalled 60 Vbeta and 13 Jbeta. Sequencing used immunoSEQ multiplex PCR; TCRdb keeps in-frame clones, though not all of them. This sample has some 120,000 clones, with 15% found just once. Sequencing was performed on PBMCs. The receptors originated from a woman aged 18-29 years in good health and CMV-seronegative.

This clone has only a few counts. The chain is built from TRBV6-1 and TRBJ1-5; D call uncertain. Trimming pared 6 bases from V and 2 bases from J, leaving 11 bases between. This CDR3 has 14 residues. Germline CDR1 MNHNS, CDR2 SASEGT. CDR3 in DNA: TGTGCCAGCAGCCCCCCCGGGGGCAATCAGCCCCAGCATTTT. The encoded protein is CASSPPGGNQPQHF.

The chain joins TRBV30 to TRBJ2-2; TRBD1 agrees at 7 bases. Trimming at V came to 0 bases and at J to 7 bases, leaving 11 bases not matched to a gene. The CDR3 covers 16 residues. Germline V gene sequence: CDR1 GTSNPN, CDR2 SVGIG (reference sequence). The CDR3: CAWSVPGRGLGGELFF. CDR3 coding DNA: TGTGCCTGGAGTGTACCAGGAAGGGGGCTAGGCGGGGAGCTGTTTTTT.

The table lists this clone with a few counts. The rearrangement joins TRBV15 to TRBJ1-5; D is unresolved. The CDR3 covers 15 residues. The germline CDR1 and CDR2 sequences are LNHNV and YYDKDF (reference sequence). V was cut by 0 bases and J by 5 bases, with 11 bases left in between. The CDR3 DNA follows: TGTGCCACCAGCAGAGATAGGTGGGCGTATCAGCCCCAGCATTTT. Protein sequence: CATSRDRWAYQPQHF. Looking up the rest from reference TRBV15 and TRBJ1-5 gives the full variable domain: DAMVIQNPRYQVTQFGKPVTLSCSQTLNHNVMYWYQQKSSQAPKLLFHYYDKDFNNEADTPDNFQSRRPNTSFCFLDIRSPGLGDTAMYLCATSRDRWAYQPQHFGDGTRLSIL.

This clone was found a few times. This chain joins TRBV5-4 and TRBJ2-3; tentatively, D is TRBD2 (6 bases). Germline-derived CDR1 and CDR2 are SGHNT and YYREEE (reference sequence). The CDR3 is 15 amino acids. V gave up 0 bases and J gave up 0 bases, with 8 bases separating them. The CDR3 reads CASSLAAGSTDTQYF. The CDR3 DNA reads TGTGCCAGCAGCTTGGCTGCGGGAAGCACAGATACGCAGTATTTT.

The chain carries TRBV6-1 and TRBJ2-7; D possibly corresponds to TRBD1 (5 bases). Trimming cost V 6 bases and J 7 bases, with 16 bases left between them. The CDR3 extends over 13 amino acids. Per germline, CDR1 MNHNS and CDR2 SASEGT. Here the CDR3 DNA reads TGTGCCAGCAGAGTAGGGGCGGCGTGGGAGCAGTACTTC. Translated, it gives CASRVGAAWEQYF.

This chain joins TRBV11-2 and TRBJ1-1; 9 nucleotides line up with TRBD1. Unmatched junction bases numbered 3, after V lost 5 bases and J lost 5 bases. CDR3 size: 13 residues. Germline V CDR1 and CDR2: SGHAT, FQNNGV. The DNA of the CDR3 is TGTGCCAGCAGCACAGGGGGCAGGACTGAAGCTTTCTTT. Residues: CASSTGGRTEAFF.

A few counts support this clone. This sequence joins TRBV7-8 and TRBJ1-2; possibly TRBD1 for D (5 bases). The germline V gene has CDR1 SGHVS and CDR2 FQNEAQ. The V end was cut by 4 bases, the J end by 6 bases, with 12 bases between. This CDR3 has 13 amino acids. The CDR3 here is CASSSRGVDGYTF. The CDR3 DNA is TGTGCCAGCAGCTCACGGGGGGTGGATGGCTACACCTTC. The variable domain in full, completed from reference TRBV7-8 and TRBJ1-2, reads GAGVSQSPRYKVAKRGQDVALRCDPISGHVSLFWYQQALGQGPEFLTYFQNEAQLDKSGLPSDRFFAERPEGSVSTLKIQRTQQEDSAVYLCASSSRGVDGYTFGSGTRLTVV.

This rearrangement joins TRBV7-9 to TRBJ2-3; tentative D call: TRBD2 (6 bases). V lost 0 bases, J lost 5 bases, and 6 bases lay in between. The CDR3 is 13 amino acids. Germline CDR1 is SEHNR and CDR2 is FQNEAQ (reference sequence). CDR3 residues: CASSLARGDTQYF. The CDR3 region has the DNA TGTGCCAGCAGCTTAGCGCGGGGAGATACGCAGTATTTT.

This clone has a handful of counts. The chain links TRBV6-1 to TRBJ1-1; D remains unclear. Trimming removed 4 bases at V and 0 bases at J, with 12 bases between. Germline V CDR1 and CDR2: MNHNS, SASEGT. The CDR3 consists of 15 residues. The CDR3 sequence: CASSAYTVMNTEAFF. CDR3 nucleotides: TGTGCCAGCAGTGCCTATACAGTTATGAACACTGAAGCTTTCTTT.

V gene TRBV4-2 combines with J gene TRBJ2-1, with D possibly matching TRBD2 (7 bases). This CDR3 has 17 amino acids. Trimming took 0 bases from V and 0 from J, leaving 12 bases between them. Germline CDR1 is LGHNA and CDR2 is YNFKEQ. CDR3 DNA sequence: TGTGCCAGCAGCCAAGATTTTGCGGGGGCCTCCTACAATGAGCAGTTCTTC. Translating it yields CASSQDFAGASYNEQFF.

This clone was seen more than once but under ten times. The chain is built from TRBV29-1 and TRBJ1-5; D unresolved. The germline V gene has CDR1 SQVTM and CDR2 ANQGSEA. The CDR3 contains 13 residues. Trimming stripped 6 bases from V and 7 bases from J, with 16 bases between. The CDR3 bases are TGCAGCGTGGCCAGCGGTACGGGGCAGCCCCAGCATTTT. Amino acid sequence: CSVASGTGQPQHF.

J is TRBJ1-5 and V is TRBV6-5; D ambiguous. V was cut by 4 bases and J by 6 bases, with 13 bases left in between. The germline V gene has CDR1 MNHEY and CDR2 SVGAGI. This CDR3 is built from 14 residues. DNA for the CDR3: TGTGCCAGCAGTTCAAATGCCTGGAGTCAGCCCCAGCATTTT. Protein: CASSSNAWSQPQHF.

The CDR3 DNA sequence: TGTGCCAGCAGTCGGACAGCCGACAATTCACCCCTCCACTTT. It translates to CASSRTADNSPLHF. This chain connects TRBV6-1 to TRBJ1-6; D is possibly TRBD1 (6 bases). In germline, CDR1 is MNHNS, CDR2 SASEGT. The V end was cut by 5 bases, the J end by 7 bases, with 12 bases between. The CDR3 has 14 residues.

The chain has TRBV2 and TRBJ2-7; D gene ambiguous. V was shortened by 4 bases and J by 1 base, with 8 bases between the two germline ends. Looked up from germline, CDR1 is SNHLY and CDR2 is FYNNEI. The CDR3 has 13 residues. DNA for the CDR3: TGTGCCAGCAGTGCTAATCCGTCCTACGAGCAGTACTTC. It encodes CASSANPSYEQYF.

This clone was observed a handful of times. J is TRBJ2-1 and V is TRBV18; D uncertain. CDR1 KGHSH and CDR2 LQKENI come from the germline V gene. Trimming took 0 bases from V and 10 from J, leaving 16 bases between them. The CDR3 has 15 residues. CDR3 sequence: CASSPPEASSVEQFF. CDR3 bases: TGTGCCAGCTCACCACCGGAAGCTTCGAGCGTGGAGCAGTTCTTC.

This clone has a handful of counts. The gene calls are TRBV28 and TRBJ2-1, with 7 bases lining up with TRBD1. V trimming: 6 bases; J trimming: 0 bases; junction bases outside the gene matches: 5. Germline assignment: CDR1 MDHEN and CDR2 SYDVKM. The CDR3 totals 15 residues. CDR3 sequence reads: CASRNGDSSYNEQFF. CDR3 sequence (DNA): TGTGCCAGCAGGAACGGGGACAGCTCCTACAATGAGCAGTTCTTC.

This clone has only a few counts. The chain joins TRBV18 to TRBJ2-5; 10 positions agree with TRBD2. The CDR3 length is 14 residues. Germline values: CDR1 KGHSH, CDR2 LQKENI. The V gene end was trimmed by 4 bases and the J gene end by 4 bases; junction bases not matched to a gene: 3. The CDR3 coding sequence is TGTGCCAGCTCACGGCTAGCGGGAGTAGAGACCCAGTACTTC. Encoded protein: CASSRLAGVETQYF.

The chain is built from TRBV28 and TRBJ2-7; D is undetermined. This CDR3 is 14 amino acids long. Germline V gene lookup returns CDR1 MDHEN and CDR2 SYDVKM. V lost 3 bases and J 3 bases, leaving 12 bases between the germline ends. CDR3 DNA sequence: TGTGCCAGCAGTTTTCCCGGCGGAGACTACGAGCAGTACTTC. Its translation: CASSFPGGDYEQYF.

V and J are TRBV7-8 and TRBJ2-7; D uncertain. CDR1 is SGHVS and CDR2 is FQNEAQ in the germline V gene. Trimming stripped 3 bases from V and 4 bases from J, with 19 bases between. CDR3 length equals 16 residues. The chain's CDR3 is CASSFLGPSGDYEQYF. The CDR3 nucleotides are TGTGCCAGCAGCTTCTTGGGCCCTTCAGGCGATTACGAGCAGTACTTC.

This clone was counted a few times. The J gene is TRBJ1-2, the V gene TRBV28, with D uncertain. This CDR3 contains 13 residues. The V end lost 2 bases, the J end lost 2 bases, and 6 bases lay between the germline ends. Germline CDR1 reads MDHEN; CDR2 reads SYDVKM. In DNA form, the CDR3 reads TGTGCCAGCAGTTTACCGCGGAACTATGGCTACACCTTC. This translates into CASSLPRNYGYTF.

In its sample, this clone was seen a few times. V gene TRBV7-3 combines with J gene TRBJ2-7; 9 nucleotides match TRBD1. Germline CDR1 reads SGHTA; CDR2 reads FQGTGA. The CDR3 runs 15 residues. The ends lost 2 bases at V and 5 bases at J; junction bases unmatched: 7. CDR3 DNA: TGTGCCAGCAGCTTAGAGGGACAGGGTATCCACGAGCAGTACTTC. Amino acid sequence: CASSLEGQGIHEQYF. The full variable domain, its missing parts supplied by reference TRBV7-3 and TRBJ2-7, is GAGVSQTPSNKVTEKGKYVELRCDPISGHTALYWYRQSLGQGPEFLIYFQGTGAADDSGLPNDRFFAVRPEGSVSTLKIQRTERGDSAVYLCASSLEGQGIHEQYFGPGTRLTVT.

The J gene is TRBJ1-2, the V gene TRBV27; 9 bases fit TRBD1. Per germline, CDR1 MNHEY and CDR2 SMNVEV (reference sequence). V gave up 5 bases and J gave up 4 bases; unmatched junction bases: 8. CDR3 length equals 15 residues. CDR3: CASSPRTGDPYGYTF. The CDR3 nucleotides read TGTGCCAGCAGTCCGCGGACAGGGGACCCCTATGGCTACACCTTC.

The V and J genes are TRBV18 and TRBJ2-5; D is unresolved. V was trimmed by 6 bases and J by 5 bases, leaving 19 bases between them. Germline V lookup: CDR1 KGHSH, CDR2 LQKENI. The CDR3 covers 15 residues. The CDR3 DNA reads TGTGCCAGCTCCCCCACCCAAAACGCGGCGGAGACCCAGTACTTC. This translates into CASSPTQNAAETQYF.

The V gene is TRBV9, the J gene TRBJ2-7; D is perhaps TRBD2 (7 bases). The CDR3 runs 14 residues. In germline, CDR1 is SGDLS, CDR2 YYNGEE. V dropped 4 bases and J dropped 5 bases, with 16 bases sitting between them. The CDR3 reads CASSPSGGPDEQYF. The CDR3, as DNA: TGTGCCAGCAGCCCGTCCGGGGGGCCCGACGAGCAGTACTTC.

There are a few counts of this clone. Here the CDR3 reads CASSIVPLGEKLFF. CDR3 sequence (DNA): TGTGCCAGTAGTATTGTCCCCCTAGGTGAAAAACTGTTTTTT. The J gene is TRBJ1-4, the V gene TRBV19; D gene ambiguous. Germline values: CDR1 LNHDA, CDR2 SQIVND (reference sequence). The V end lost 3 bases, the J end lost 7 bases, and 12 bases lay between the germline ends. This CDR3 spans 14 amino acids.

V gene TRBV5-6 combines with J gene TRBJ1-4, with D perhaps matching TRBD1 (5 bases). The ends were cut back, 1 base at V and 3 bases at J, with 13 bases in the middle. The CDR3 is 16 residues long. Germline CDR1 and CDR2: SGHDT and YYEEEE. For the CDR3, the DNA is TGTGCCAGCAGCTTGTTGGGGGGGATGTCTAATGAAAAACTGTTTTTT. Residues: CASSLLGGMSNEKLFF. The full variable domain, with the rest looked up from reference TRBV5-6 and TRBJ1-4, is DAGVTQSPTHLIKTRGQQVTLRCSPKSGHDTVSWYQQALGQGPQFIFQYYEEEERQRGNFPDRFSGHQFPNYSSELNVNALLLGDSALYLCASSLLGGMSNEKLFFGSGTQLSVL.

The chain has TRBV10-3 and TRBJ2-3; unclear D gene. The CDR3 is 13 residues long. Trimming took 11 bases from V and 2 from J, leaving 14 bases between them. Germline V gene lookup returns CDR1 ENHRY and CDR2 SYGVKD. CDR3 protein: CASQNQDTDTQYF. Written as DNA, the CDR3 is TGTGCCTCTCAAAACCAGGACACAGATACGCAGTATTTT.